This T cell receptor beta chain was captured in a study of cytomegalovirus exposure and HLA in healthy donors. Study results and limitations: Follow-up analysis found HLA locus-dependent TCR association rates, highest for DRB1 and lowest for HLA-C. Researchers reportedly found TCR beta sequences accurately predicted most subjects' HLA-A and HLA-B alleles.

In the PCR, 60 Vbeta and 13 Jbeta primers were used. Per the authors' pipeline: Among the unique TCR beta chains that a later analysis counted, 70 million to 85 million in all, 10 million to 11 million were shared. Libraries were prepared by immunoSEQ multiplex PCR; TCRdb keeps only in-frame clonotypes and omits some of them. Clonal size and the V and J genes are those of that table, whereas D and trimming came from the DNA. In the table there are 180,000 or so clones, approximately 79% of which are singletons. A remark on this clone: Its cognate antigen is unknown.

V gave up 1 base and J gave up 3 bases; unmatched junction bases: 2. This CDR3 comprises 15 residues. Germline CDR1 and CDR2: SGHVS and FNYEAQ. The receptor was isolated from a man aged 40-49 years in good health and CMV-seropositive. V and J are TRBV7-6 and TRBJ2-1; 8 bases line up with TRBD2. The sample consisted of PBMCs. CDR3 coding DNA: TGTGCCAGCAGCTTAGGCACTAGCGGCTACAATGAGCAGTTCTTC. Its protein product is CASSLGTSGYNEQFF.